This T cell receptor (beta chain) was obtained from a study of CD8+ T cells in alopecia areata. Study-level background: Treatment of the treated patients consisted of oral tofacitinib, 5 to 10 mg twice daily.

Study outcomes and limitations: Clonality in the scalp and expanded CD8+ clones ranked among the top 100 were significantly decreased by tofacitinib.

TCR sequencing used cDNA made by reverse transcription of extracted RNA. Data came from immunoSEQ multiplex PCR; TCRdb stores just in-frame clones and leaves some out. This table holds 100,000 to 150,000 clones, about 61% found once. This clone was counted only a few times. Its antigen is currently unknown. This sample's treatment: oral pan-JAK inhibitor, 5-10 mg twice daily. It was from alopecia areata patients that lesional scalp punch biopsies and peripheral blood were collected. The TCR originated in a human donor with alopecia areata. The specimen comprised CD8+ T cells sorted from blood, sampled at week 4, from a patient treated with tofacitinib.

DNA for the CDR3: TGCAGCGTTAGAGAGGGACAGGCTGGGGCCAACGTCCTGACTTTC. It is translated as CSVREGQAGANVLTF. V gene TRBV29-1 combines with J gene TRBJ2-6; TRBD1 aligns across 8 bases. The CDR3 is 15 amino acids. Germline-derived CDR1 and CDR2 are SQVTM and ANQGSEA. V lost 5 bases, J lost 2 bases, and 5 bases stayed unmatched.